The present entry profiles one TCR beta chain with its context. This entry is derived from a study of shared clonotypes between healthy human individuals. Sequenced by immunoSEQ multiplex PCR; TCRdb stores in-frame clones only, minus some. In the table there are millions of clones, roughly 95% of which are singletons. Only CD45RO-negative cells positively selected for CCR7 counted as naive CD8 cells, so terminally differentiated effector memory CD45RA+ cells were excluded. Sequenced material: naive CD8+ T cells sorted from blood. This receptor was taken from a man aged 18 to 35 in good health.

The CDR3 protein is CASSLLGGSGELFF. As DNA, the CDR3 is TGTGCCAGCAGCTTACTAGGGGGGTCCGGGGAGCTGTTTTTT. The gene calls are TRBV13 and TRBJ2-2; perhaps D is TRBD1 or TRBD2 (6 bases each). Trimming pared 2 bases from V and 6 bases from J, leaving 10 bases between. Germline V gene data show CDR1 as PRHDT and CDR2 as FYEKMQ (reference sequence). There are 14 residues in the CDR3.